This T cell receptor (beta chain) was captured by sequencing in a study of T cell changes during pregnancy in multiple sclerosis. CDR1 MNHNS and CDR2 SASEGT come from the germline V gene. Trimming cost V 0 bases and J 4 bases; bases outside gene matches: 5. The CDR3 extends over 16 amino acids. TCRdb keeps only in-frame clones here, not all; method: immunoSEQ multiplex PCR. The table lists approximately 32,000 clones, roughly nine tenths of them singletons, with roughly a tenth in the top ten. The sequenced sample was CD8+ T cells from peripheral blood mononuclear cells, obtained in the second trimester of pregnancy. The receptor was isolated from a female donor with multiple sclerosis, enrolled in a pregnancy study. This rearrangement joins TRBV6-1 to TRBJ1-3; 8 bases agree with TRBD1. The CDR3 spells CASSEAPDRAGNTIYF. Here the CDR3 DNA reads TGTGCCAGCAGTGAAGCGCCGGACAGGGCCGGAAACACCATATATTTT.